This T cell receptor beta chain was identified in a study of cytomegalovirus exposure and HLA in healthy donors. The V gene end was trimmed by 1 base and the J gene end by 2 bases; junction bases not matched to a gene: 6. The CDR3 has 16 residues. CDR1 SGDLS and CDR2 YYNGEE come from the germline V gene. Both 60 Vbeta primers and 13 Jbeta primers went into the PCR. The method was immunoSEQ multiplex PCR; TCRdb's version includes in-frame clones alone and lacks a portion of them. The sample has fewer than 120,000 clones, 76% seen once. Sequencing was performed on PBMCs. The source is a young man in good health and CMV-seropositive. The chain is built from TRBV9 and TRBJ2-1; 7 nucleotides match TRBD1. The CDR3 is CASSVSRGNPYNEQFF. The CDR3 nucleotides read TGTGCCAGCAGCGTAAGCAGGGGGAACCCCTACAATGAGCAGTTCTTC.